Presented here are 5 T cell receptor beta chains from one specimen sequenced in a study of T cells in Graves' hyperthyroidism and ophthalmopathy (dated by TCRdb to the late 2010s). The receptor library was made with multiplex PCR. Sequencing took place on an Illumina HiSeq 2000. The TCR beta CDR3 regions were amplified from the RNA transcripts. The first round of RT-PCR for the TCR CDR3 was performed with the HTBI primer set and the Qiagen OneStep RT-PCR kit. TCRdb redid the processing of the public reads, applying fastp at Q25 and MiXCR, and retained in-frame beta chains. Records with the same CDR3 protein are collapsed into one entry carrying the most frequent genes and DNA. For this sample there are about 530,000 distinct CDR3 sequences; 17% appear just once. The top ten clonotypes cover approximately 16% of the sample. The specimen was blood. The receptors here all came from a woman younger than 35 with Graves' ophthalmopathy.

There are many counts of this clonotype. The J gene is TRBJ2-1, the V gene TRBV11-2; 14 bases line up with TRBD2. Germline CDR1 SGHAT, CDR2 FQNNGV. J gave up 4 bases and V 5 bases, and 10 bases lay outside the gene matches. The CDR3 extends over 18 amino acids. The CDR3 DNA sequence: TGTGCCAGCAGCCCGCTGACTAGCGGGGGGGCGGGGTACAATGAGCAGTTCTTC. Translation gives CASSPLTSGGAGYNEQFF.

This clonotype was detected ten times or more. V gene TRBV2 combines with J gene TRBJ1-5; maybe TRBD1 (6 bases). The CDR3 is 14 amino acids. Germline CDR1 and CDR2: SNHLY and FYNNEI. Trimming stripped 7 bases from V and 6 bases from J, with 16 bases between. Here the CDR3 DNA reads TGTGCCAGCACATGGCGGGGGGCCGGTCAGCCCCAGCATTTT. This sequence encodes CASTWRGAGQPQHF.

As for this clonotype: A much larger clone is a single base away; this may be a read error. The rearrangement links TRBV12-3 or TRBV12-4 to TRBJ2-7, with TRBD1 matching over 10 bases. This CDR3 contains 15 residues. The trim removed 7 bases at V and 4 bases at J, leaving 10 bases unmatched. CDR3 protein: CASKEETGGRYEQYF. The CDR3 nucleotides are TGTGCCAGCAAAGAGGAGACAGGGGGCCGGTACGAGCAGTACTTC.

Worth noting for this clonotype: A much more abundant neighbour one base away suggests this may be a read error. V usage is TRBV27 and J usage is TRBJ1-3; possibly TRBD1 for D (6 bases). The CDR3 loop spans 15 amino acids. Germline V CDR1 and CDR2: MNHEY, SMNVEV (reference sequence). CDR3 residues: CASSRGHLSGNTVYF. In DNA, the CDR3 is TGTGCCAGCAGTCGGGGACACCTCTCTGGAAACACCGTATATTTT.

This clonotype has just a few counts. The chain has TRBV7-3 and TRBJ1-3; D call uncertain. This CDR3 has 16 amino acids. V gave up 0 bases and J gave up 4 bases, with 13 bases separating them. Germline loops: CDR1 SGHTA, CDR2 FQGTGA. In nucleotides, the CDR3 is TGTGCCAGCAGCTTAACCAACTCGGACGGAGGAAACACCATATATTTT. Protein sequence: CASSLTNSDGGNTIYF. Based on the CDR3 plus reference TRBV7-3 and TRBJ1-3, the full variable domain is GAGVSQTPSNKVTEKGKYVELRCDPISGHTALYWYRQSLGQGPEFLIYFQGTGAADDSGLPNDRFFAVRPEGSVSTLKIQRTERGDSAVYLCASSLTNSDGGNTIYFGEGSWLTVV.